The sequence of this T cell receptor (beta chain) was determined in a study of cytomegalovirus exposure and HLA in healthy donors. PCR was performed using 60 Vbeta and 13 Jbeta primers. Measured with immunoSEQ multiplex PCR; TCRdb has only the in-frame clones, and not every one. Of roughly 120,000 clones detected, 65% to 80% appear once; the ten largest clones hold around 3.9%. Study results and caveats: The study flagged some 170 TCR beta chains as cytomegalovirus-associated.

This clone was seen just once. The antigen is undetermined. The receptor's source is a human donor in good health. Material for sequencing was PBMCs.

The CDR3 reads CASSKGHLMDQPQHF. CDR3 DNA sequence: TGTGCCAGCAGCAAGGGACACCTCATGGACCAGCCCCAGCATTTT. The chain uses TRBV5-6 and TRBJ1-5; a possible D gene is TRBD1 (6 bases). Germline loops: CDR1 SGHDT, CDR2 YYEEEE. The V end was cut by 4 bases, the J end by 7 bases, with 18 bases between. There are 15 residues in the CDR3.